The T cell receptor (beta chain) under discussion was sequenced for a study of T cell responses to AZD1222 COVID-19 vaccine. About the research overall: Analyses pooled second doses at about 4 or about 12 weeks.

Study-wide results and limits: Per reports, nearly half of all spike-specific TCRs target regions that are unmutated in variants. Regions 160-218 and 743-854 dominated among vaccine-associated CD4 TCRs spanning spike. White British people made up most donors, females outnumbered males, and clonal diversity was possibly underestimated.

With regard to this clone: Its antigen is not known.

This CDR3 spans 15 amino acids. Trimming removed 5 bases from V and 8 bases from J; junction bases left unmatched: 12. Germline V gives CDR1 SNHLY, CDR2 FYNNEI. Using immunoSEQ multiplex PCR, the repertoire was profiled, and TCRdb retains in-frame clones only, with some absent. This table has around 180,000 clones, roughly 87% appearing once. Sequencing used peripheral blood, obtained on day 0 of AZD1222 vaccination. This receptor was identified in an adult in good health. The chain uses TRBV2 and TRBJ2-1, with TRBD2 matching 7 bases. The CDR3 DNA reads TGTGCCAGCAGTCTCCTTAGCGGCCGGGGGGATGAGCAGTTCTTC. This codes for CASSLLSGRGDEQFF.